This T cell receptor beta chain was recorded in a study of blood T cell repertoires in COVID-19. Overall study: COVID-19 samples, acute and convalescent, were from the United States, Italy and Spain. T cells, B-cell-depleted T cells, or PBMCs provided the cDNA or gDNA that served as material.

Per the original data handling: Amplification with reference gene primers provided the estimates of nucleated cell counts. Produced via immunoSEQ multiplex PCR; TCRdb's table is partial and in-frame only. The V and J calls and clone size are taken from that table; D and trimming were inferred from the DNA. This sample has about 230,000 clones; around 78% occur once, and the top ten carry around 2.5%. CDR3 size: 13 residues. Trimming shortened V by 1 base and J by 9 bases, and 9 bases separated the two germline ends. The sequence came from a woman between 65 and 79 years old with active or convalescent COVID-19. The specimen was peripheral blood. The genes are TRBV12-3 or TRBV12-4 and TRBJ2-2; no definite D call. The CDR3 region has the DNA TGTGCCAGCAGTTTAGACGTAGTCCGGGAGCTGTTTTTT. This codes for CASSLDVVRELFF.